The 15 T cell receptor beta chains reported below all come from one sample, sequenced in a study of T-cell memory formation after mild COVID-19. TCRdb ran MiXCR on the 5' RACE reads and lists one entry per CDR3 protein. The table shows some 330,000 distinct CDR3 sequences, with under 25% occurring only once. Material: PBMCs or a T cell subset sorted from them (not recorded which). These receptor sequences come from an adult woman who had mild COVID-19 (a few samples of this study predate the infection). Cell type and time point are not known.

This clonotype has just a few counts. The V call is TRBV7-2, the J call TRBJ1-1; D may be TRBD1 (6 bases). Germline V gene sequence: CDR1 SGHTA, CDR2 FQGNSA. Trimming took 1 base from V and 5 from J, leaving 17 bases between them. This CDR3 comprises 16 residues. DNA for the CDR3: TGTGCCAGCAGCTTAGGCGCGTTCGGCAGGGGAACTGAAGCTTTCTTT. This encodes CASSLGAFGRGTEAFF.

This clonotype was counted many times. The gene calls are TRBV5-1 and TRBJ1-1, with no clear D. The CDR3 consists of 13 residues. Germline lookup yields CDR1 SGHRS and CDR2 YFSETQ. The V end lost 0 bases, the J end lost 5 bases, and 8 bases lay between the germline ends. CDR3: CASSLGPGTEAFF. As DNA, the CDR3 is TGCGCCAGCAGCTTGGGCCCTGGGACTGAAGCTTTCTTT.

J is TRBJ1-2 and V is TRBV7-8, with D hard to call. The V gene lost 0 bases and the J gene lost 7 bases, with 9 bases spanning the gap. Germline V lookup: CDR1 SGHVS, CDR2 FQNEAQ. This CDR3 has 13 amino acids. The CDR3 nucleotides are TGTGCCAGCAGCTTAGCTTTAGGGAGTGGCTACACCTTC. As protein: CASSLALGSGYTF.

Only a few counts were recorded for this clonotype. The V gene is TRBV6-1, the J gene TRBJ1-2; the D is unclear. With 3 bases removed from V and 6 bases from J, the gap between germline ends came to 14 bases. This CDR3 has 14 residues. Germline loops: CDR1 MNHNS, CDR2 SASEGT. Written as DNA, the CDR3 is TGTGCCAGCAGTGATCGAAGTAGTTCTCATGGCTACACCTTC. This translates into CASSDRSSSHGYTF.

The chain joins TRBV9 to TRBJ1-1, with D possibly being TRBD1 (6 bases). V shed 4 bases and J shed 5 bases, with 21 bases lying between them. The CDR3 has 16 amino acids. Germline CDR1 is SGDLS and CDR2 is YYNGEE. The CDR3 spells CASSSYLQGTGTEAFF. CDR3 coding DNA: TGTGCCAGCAGCTCTTACCTCCAGGGGACGGGGACTGAAGCTTTCTTT.

This clonotype showed up just once. The gene calls are TRBV20-1 and TRBJ2-3, with D possibly being TRBD2 (5 bases). Trimming pared 3 bases from V and 1 base from J, leaving 11 bases between. Germline CDR1 reads DFQATT; CDR2 reads SNEGSKA (reference sequence). This CDR3 has 14 amino acids. For the CDR3, the DNA is TGCAGTGCTAGCCTCCAAGCGGGCACAGATACGCAGTATTTT. It encodes CSASLQAGTDTQYF.

V gene TRBV6-5 combines with J gene TRBJ2-7; D is uncertain. This CDR3 is built from 13 residues. V lost 2 bases and J 5 bases, leaving 10 bases between the germline ends. Germline V gives CDR1 MNHEY, CDR2 SVGAGI. In nucleotides, the CDR3 is TGTGCCAGCAGTTACGGTGGCCGGGACGAGCAGTACTTC. Its translation: CASSYGGRDEQYF.

This sequence joins TRBV6-5 and TRBJ2-1; 8 nucleotides match TRBD2. After removal of 3 bases from V and 7 bases from J, the junction contained 8 bases not matched to a gene. Looked up from germline, CDR1 is MNHEY and CDR2 is SVGAGI. The CDR3 extends over 15 amino acids. In nucleotides, the CDR3 is TGTGCCAGCAGTTATCGGGCGGGAGGTAAAAATGAGCAGTTCTTC. Its protein is CASSYRAGGKNEQFF.

The genes are TRBV5-1 and TRBJ2-7; either TRBD1 or TRBD2 may supply D (6 bases each). The CDR3 is made up of 21 amino acids. V lost 4 bases, J lost 2 bases, and 34 bases lay in between. Germline V gene sequence: CDR1 SGHRS, CDR2 YFSETQ. The CDR3 DNA reads as TGCGCCAGCAGCCCTGGAGTATCTCGGGCAGGGGACTTTTTTTTCCCCTACGAGCAGTACTTC. Encoded protein: CASSPGVSRAGDFFFPYEQYF.

The CDR3 protein is CASKDTGGGSPLHF. CDR3 in DNA: TGTGCCAGCAAGGACACAGGGGGCGGTTCACCCCTCCACTTT. The V and J genes are TRBV25-1 and TRBJ1-6; 9 bases agree with TRBD1. With V trimmed by 7 bases and J by 9 bases, 7 bases remained unmatched. Per the germline V gene, CDR1 is MGHDK and CDR2 is SYGVNS. This CDR3 region has 14 residues.

Notes on this clonotype: A read error may be the cause here, since a much bigger clone is one base away. The chain links TRBV5-6 to TRBJ2-1, with no clear D. This CDR3 comprises 12 residues. In germline, CDR1 is SGHDT, CDR2 YYEEEE. V dropped 0 bases and J dropped 5 bases, with 3 bases sitting between them. CDR3 sequence reads: CASSLVDNEQFF. The CDR3 DNA reads TGTGCCAGCAGCTTGGTTGACAATGAGCAGTTCTTC.

This clonotype came up a few times. The V gene is TRBV7-8, the J gene TRBJ1-5; TRBD1 matches at 8 bases. Germline loops: CDR1 SGHVS, CDR2 FQNEAQ. This CDR3 contains 13 residues. Trimming cost V 4 bases and J 7 bases; bases outside gene matches: 3. In DNA form, the CDR3 reads TGTGCCAGCAGCTCGGACAGGGCCCAGCCCCAGCATTTT. It yields the protein CASSSDRAQPQHF.

This rearrangement joins TRBV4-2 to TRBJ2-7; the match to TRBD2 covers 7 bases. Germline V lookup: CDR1 LGHNA, CDR2 YNFKEQ. J was trimmed by 3 bases and V by 1 base; bases with no gene match: 9. This CDR3 has 16 amino acids. The CDR3 here is CASSQGGSGVDYEQYF. In nucleotides, the CDR3 is TGTGCCAGCAGCCAAGGAGGAAGCGGGGTAGACTACGAGCAGTACTTC.

The CDR3 protein is CASSDFRGTEAFF. In DNA form, the CDR3 reads TGTGCCAGCAGTGATTTCAGGGGGACTGAAGCTTTCTTT. This chain connects TRBV6-1 to TRBJ1-1; 7 nucleotides agree with TRBD1. Per germline, CDR1 MNHNS and CDR2 SASEGT. This CDR3 spans 13 amino acids. J gave up 5 bases and V 3 bases, and 3 bases lay outside the gene matches.

This clonotype was counted a few times. The rearrangement links TRBV6-2 or TRBV6-3 to TRBJ2-3; 14 bases align to TRBD2. Trimming at V came to 6 bases and at J to 2 bases, leaving 10 bases not matched to a gene. From germline, CDR1 is MNHEY and CDR2 SVGEGT. This CDR3 region has 18 residues. CDR3: CASSSPRTSGRSTDTQYF. The CDR3, as DNA: TGTGCCAGCAGCTCCCCCAGGACTAGCGGGAGGTCCACAGATACGCAGTATTTT.